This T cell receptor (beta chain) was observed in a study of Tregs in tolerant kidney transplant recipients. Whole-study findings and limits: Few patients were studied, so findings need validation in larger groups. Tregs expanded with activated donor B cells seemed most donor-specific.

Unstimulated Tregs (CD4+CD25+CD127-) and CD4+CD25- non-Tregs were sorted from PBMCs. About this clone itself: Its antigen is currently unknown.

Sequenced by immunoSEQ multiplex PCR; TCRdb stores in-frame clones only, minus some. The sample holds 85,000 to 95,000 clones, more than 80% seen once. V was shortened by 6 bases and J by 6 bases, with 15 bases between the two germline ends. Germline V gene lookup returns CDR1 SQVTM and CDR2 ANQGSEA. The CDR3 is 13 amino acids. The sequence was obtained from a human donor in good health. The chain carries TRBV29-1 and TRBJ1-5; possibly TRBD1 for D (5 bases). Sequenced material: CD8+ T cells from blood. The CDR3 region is CSVQDPWGQPQHF. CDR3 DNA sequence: TGCAGCGTACAGGACCCCTGGGGTCAGCCCCAGCATTTT.